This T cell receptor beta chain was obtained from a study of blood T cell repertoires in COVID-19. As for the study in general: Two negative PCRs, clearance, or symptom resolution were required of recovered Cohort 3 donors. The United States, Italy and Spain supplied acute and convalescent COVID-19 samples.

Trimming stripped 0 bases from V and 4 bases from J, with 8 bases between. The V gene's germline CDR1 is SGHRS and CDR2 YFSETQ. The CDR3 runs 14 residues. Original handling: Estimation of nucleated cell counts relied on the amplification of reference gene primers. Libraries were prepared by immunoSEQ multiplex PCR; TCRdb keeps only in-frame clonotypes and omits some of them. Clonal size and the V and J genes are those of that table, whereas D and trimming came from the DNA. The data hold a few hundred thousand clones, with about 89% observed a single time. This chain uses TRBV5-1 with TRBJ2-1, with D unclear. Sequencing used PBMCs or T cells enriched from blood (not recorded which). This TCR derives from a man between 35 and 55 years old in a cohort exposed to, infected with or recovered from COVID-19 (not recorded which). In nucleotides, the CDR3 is TGCGCCAGCAGCTTGGCCCAAACTTACAATGAGCAGTTCTTC. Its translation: CASSLAQTYNEQFF.